The source of this TCR beta chain is a study of tumor-infiltrating lymphocytes in primary liver carcinoma. The study co-extracted DNA and RNA from 20-30 mg of unsorted bulk tissue. The study found over 90% viable tumor cells in every tumor sample. Study conclusions and caveats: About 7.5-25% of top clones, no more, were shared by all five regions. Reduced overlap was seen in tumor-adjacent and tumor-blood pairs versus tumor region pairs.

J was trimmed by 6 bases and V by 5 bases; bases with no gene match: 15. This CDR3 has 17 amino acids. A constant-region primer primed TCR beta cDNA synthesis from 400 to 550 ng of total RNA. Sequencing libraries for TCR beta derived from three nested multiplex PCR rounds that used slightly modified ARM-PCR. A C-beta reverse primer and TRBV1-TRBV30 forward primers served in each of the first two PCR rounds, at about 10 cycles apiece. TCRdb re-derived calls from the multiplex PCR reads in MiXCR, one entry per CDR3 protein. The repertoire holds more than 90,000 distinct CDR3 sequences, with around 66% as singletons. This clonotype was recorded at least ten times. The antigen is not known.

This chain joins TRBV12-3 or TRBV12-4 and TRBJ2-1, with 8 bases matching TRBD1. The receptor was isolated from a woman aged 55-70 years with primary liver carcinoma and hepatitis B virus infection. Sequencing was carried out using liver tumor tissue from sampling region 2. Indicated subset: tumor region T2, inferior pole. The CDR3 sequence: CASSGVAPGQVSNEQFF. In DNA, the CDR3 is TGTGCCAGCAGTGGGGTTGCCCCGGGACAGGTCTCCAATGAGCAGTTCTTC.